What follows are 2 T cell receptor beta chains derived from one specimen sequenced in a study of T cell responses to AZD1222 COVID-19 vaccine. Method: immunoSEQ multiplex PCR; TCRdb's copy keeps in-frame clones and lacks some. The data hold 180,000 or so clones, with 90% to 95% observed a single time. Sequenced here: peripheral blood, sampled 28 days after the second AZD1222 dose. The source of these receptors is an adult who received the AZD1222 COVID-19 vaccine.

The CDR3 DNA is TGTGCCAGCAGCTTAACACAGGGGAGATACGAGCAGTACTTC. It encodes CASSLTQGRYEQYF. The gene calls are TRBV7-2 and TRBJ2-7; 7 bases are shared with TRBD1. Germline values: CDR1 SGHTA, CDR2 FQGNSA. The CDR3 totals 14 residues. After removal of 2 bases from V and 4 bases from J, the junction contained 5 bases not matched to a gene.

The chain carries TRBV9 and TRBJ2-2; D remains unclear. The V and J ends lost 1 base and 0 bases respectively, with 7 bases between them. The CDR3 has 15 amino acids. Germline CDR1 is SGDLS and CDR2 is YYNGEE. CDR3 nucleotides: TGTGCCAGCAGCGTAAATGCCGCGAACACCGGGGAGCTGTTTTTT. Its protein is CASSVNAANTGELFF.